The 15 T cell receptor beta chains reported below all come from one sample, sequenced in a study of T cells in Graves' hyperthyroidism and ophthalmopathy. RNA transcripts were the template for amplifying TCR beta CDR3 regions. Initially, a first-round RT-PCR of the TCR CDR3 employed the HTBI primer set. MiXCR, run by TCRdb on the multiplex PCR reads, gives a single entry per CDR3 protein. This sample has approximately 630,000 distinct CDR3 sequences, with 15% to 20% found just once. Sequencing input: blood. The source of these receptors is a young woman with Graves' hyperthyroidism.

This chain connects TRBV12-3 or TRBV12-4 to TRBJ2-1; D may be TRBD2 (6 bases). V lost 5 bases, J lost 5 bases, and 16 bases lay in between. The CDR3 loop spans 15 amino acids. The CDR3: CASSLRTGLDNEQFF. Here the CDR3 DNA reads TGTGCCAGCAGTCTCAGGACGGGACTGGACAATGAGCAGTTCTTC.

This clonotype was observed at least ten times. The rearrangement joins TRBV20-1 to TRBJ2-1; D perhaps matches TRBD2 (6 bases). Trimming pared 4 bases from V and 3 bases from J, leaving 13 bases between. The CDR3 is 14 residues long. Germline CDR1 is DFQATT and CDR2 is SNEGSKA (reference sequence). The CDR3 DNA is TGCAGTGCTAAGTTATCGGGAGACTACAATGAGCAGTTCTTC. Protein: CSAKLSGDYNEQFF.

Concerning this clonotype itself: The CDR3 does not close with the conserved phenylalanine or tryptophan, likely indicating a read error. The chain recombines TRBV10-3 with TRBJ2-1, with TRBD2 matching over 11 bases. The CDR3 totals 14 residues. With V trimmed by 10 bases and J by 0 bases, 2 bases remained unmatched. The V gene's germline CDR1 is ENHRY and CDR2 SYGVKD. The CDR3 nucleotides are TGTGCCACTAGCGGGGGGAGCTCCTACAATGAGCAGTTCTTG. Amino acid sequence: CATSGGSSYNEQFL.

The sample holds many counts of this clonotype. The junction differs from germline at one of its ends, possibly a read error. The chain carries TRBV19 and TRBJ1-1; TRBD1 matches 10 bases. The length of the CDR3 is 13 residues. Germline CDR1 is LNHDA and CDR2 is SQIVND (reference sequence). The CDR3 spells CASRRDRGTEVFF. CDR3 in DNA: TGTGCCAGCCGCCGGGACAGGGGCACTGAAGTTTTCTTT.

In its sample, this clonotype was seen many times. The gene calls are TRBV7-9 and TRBJ1-5, with D perhaps matching TRBD1 (5 bases). Deletions cut 4 bases from V and 6 bases from J, with 16 bases between. Per the germline V gene, CDR1 is SEHNR and CDR2 is FQNEAQ (reference sequence). There are 15 residues in the CDR3. CDR3 sequence (DNA): TGTGCCAGCAGCTGGGACCTCTCGGGGTCTCAGCCCCAGCATTTT. This translates into CASSWDLSGSQPQHF.

This clonotype was seen at least ten times. The rearrangement uses TRBV11-2 and TRBJ2-2; no clear D. V shed 0 bases and J shed 7 bases, with 9 bases lying between them. The germline V gene encodes CDR1 SGHAT and CDR2 FQNNGV. This CDR3 is 14 amino acids long. The chain's CDR3 is CASSLEAVYGELFF. The CDR3 nucleotides are TGTGCCAGCAGCTTAGAAGCCGTATACGGGGAGCTGTTTTTT.

In this sample, this clonotype turned up many times. The genes are TRBV3-1 and TRBJ1-1, with a possible D match to TRBD1 (6 bases). The V gene's germline CDR1 is LGHDT and CDR2 YNNKEL (reference sequence). V dropped 4 bases and J dropped 4 bases, with 13 bases sitting between them. The CDR3 sequence is 14 residues long. The CDR3, as DNA: TGTGCCAGCAGCCCCAGGGGTCAGGGCACTGAAGCTTTCTTT. It encodes CASSPRGQGTEAFF.

This clonotype was detected only a few times. The chain recombines TRBV7-9 with TRBJ1-2; no clear D gene. CDR1 and CDR2 from the germline V gene are SEHNR and FQNEAQ (reference sequence). V was clipped by 1 base and J by 10 bases, with 10 bases between them. The CDR3 consists of 12 residues. CDR3 bases: TGTGCCAGCAGCTTAGAAGGACGGGACTACACCTTC. It is translated as CASSLEGRDYTF.

The V and J genes are TRBV20-1 and TRBJ2-1, with D tentatively TRBD2 (6 bases). This CDR3 is built from 15 residues. Germline CDR1 reads DFQATT; CDR2 reads SNEGSKA (reference sequence). Deletions cut 1 base from V and 1 base from J, with 11 bases between. The CDR3 loop is CSARVFGSSYNEQFF. The CDR3 DNA sequence: TGCAGTGCTAGAGTGTTCGGGAGTTCCTACAATGAGCAGTTCTTC.

This clonotype appeared many times. The chain uses TRBV6-1 and TRBJ2-3; D possibly matches TRBD1 or TRBD2 (5 bases each). The V gene's germline CDR1 is MNHNS and CDR2 SASEGT. Trimming took 4 bases from V and 6 from J, leaving 20 bases between them. The CDR3 consists of 16 residues. As DNA, the CDR3 is TGTGCCAGCAGTGCGGACTTAGGGGACCTTGCGGATACGCAGTATTTT. This gives the protein CASSADLGDLADTQYF.

V gene TRBV19 combines with J gene TRBJ2-1; TRBD2 matches 10 bases. Trimming took 2 bases from V and 0 from J; bases not matched to a gene: 13. Germline-derived CDR1 and CDR2 are LNHDA and SQIVND (reference sequence). CDR3 length: 20 amino acids. Written as DNA, the CDR3 is TGTGCCAGTAGTATATTAATAGGGAGCGGGAGGGCCCGCTCCTACAATGAGCAGTTCTTC. Translated: CASSILIGSGRARSYNEQFF.

This clonotype was recorded at least ten times. The chain is built from TRBV7-2 and TRBJ1-4; TRBD1 is a possible D gene (5 bases). In germline, CDR1 is SGHTA, CDR2 FQGNSA. V was pared by 3 bases and J by 6 bases, with 14 bases between. The CDR3 loop spans 15 amino acids. CDR3 DNA sequence: TGTGCCAGCAGCTTGGGGGGGTTCCAGGATGAAAAACTGTTTTTT. Encoded protein: CASSLGGFQDEKLFF.

This clonotype was seen only a few times. As DNA, the CDR3 is TGTGCCAGCAGCTTAAGCGGGAGTGGGGGCTCGAGAGAGCAGTACTTC. Its translation is CASSLSGSGGSREQYF. The chain couples TRBV13 to TRBJ2-7, with 8 positions matching TRBD2. The CDR3 consists of 16 residues. CDR1 PRHDT and CDR2 FYEKMQ come from the germline V gene (reference sequence). J was trimmed by 7 bases and V by 2 bases; bases with no gene match: 13. The whole variable domain, filled in from reference TRBV13 and TRBJ2-7, reads AAGVIQSPRHLIKEKRETATLKCYPIPRHDTVYWYQQGPGQDPQFLISFYEKMQSDKGSIPDRFSAQQFSDYHSELNMSSLELGDSALYFCASSLSGSGGSREQYFGPGTRLTVT.

The CDR3 DNA reads TGCAGTGCTATAGAAACCGGGACGTTTCTCTATGGCTACACCTTC. It specifies CSAIETGTFLYGYTF. The gene calls are TRBV20-1 and TRBJ1-2; a weak D match, TRBD1 (5 bases). The CDR3 covers 15 residues. Germline assignment: CDR1 DFQATT and CDR2 SNEGSKA (reference sequence). Between the trimmed V and J ends, which lost 4 bases and 4 bases, there was a span of 19 bases.

V gene TRBV9 combines with J gene TRBJ2-1; weak D call: TRBD1 (6 bases). From germline, CDR1 is SGDLS and CDR2 YYNGEE. V lost 2 bases and J lost 7, with 19 bases in between. This CDR3 is 16 amino acids long. The CDR3 DNA sequence: TGTGCCAGCAGCGTGGGGTCGGTAGGGGGTGGGAATGAGCAGTTCTTC. Its translation: CASSVGSVGGGNEQFF.